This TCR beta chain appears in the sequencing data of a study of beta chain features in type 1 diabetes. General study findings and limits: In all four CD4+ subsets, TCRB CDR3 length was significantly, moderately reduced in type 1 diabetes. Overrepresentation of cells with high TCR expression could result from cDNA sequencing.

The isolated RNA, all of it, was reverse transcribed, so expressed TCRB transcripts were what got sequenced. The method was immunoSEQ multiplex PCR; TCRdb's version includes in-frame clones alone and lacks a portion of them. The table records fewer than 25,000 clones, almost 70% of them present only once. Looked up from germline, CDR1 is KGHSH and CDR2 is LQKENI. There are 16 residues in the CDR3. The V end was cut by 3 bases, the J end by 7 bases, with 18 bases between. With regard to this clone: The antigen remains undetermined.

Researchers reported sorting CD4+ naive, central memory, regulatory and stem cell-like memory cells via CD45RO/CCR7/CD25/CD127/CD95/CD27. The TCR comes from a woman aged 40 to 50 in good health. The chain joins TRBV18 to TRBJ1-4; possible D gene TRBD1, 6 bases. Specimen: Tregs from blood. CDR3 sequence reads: CASSPPSEGEGEKLFF. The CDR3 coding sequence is TGTGCCAGCTCACCTCCCTCCGAGGGGGAGGGTGAAAAACTGTTTTTT.